The rows below give T cell receptor beta chains drawn from one sample of a study of early T cells in non-severe SARS-CoV-2 infection. TCRdb re-analysed the 5' RACE reads in MiXCR, keeping a single row per CDR3 protein. Of tens of thousands of distinct CDR3 sequences in the sample, 11% were seen once. The sequencing sample was made of whole blood. Every receptor here comes from an adult who was a healthcare worker with PCR-confirmed SARS-CoV-2 infection or an uninfected control (not recorded which). Each CDR3 is given with its conserved first and last residue. D genes are given only for firm matches.

d_call | v_call | cdr3_aa
TRBD2 | TRBV14 | CASSQDEREGEDTQYF
NA | TRBV10-3 | CAISSGQKETQYF
NA | TRBV7-2 | CASSLVGTSSYNEQFF
TRBD2 | TRBV5-1 | CASSLEGRGEETQYF
NA | TRBV20-1 | CSARDLGTWARFF
NA | TRBV9 | CASSAPGRNNEQFF
TRBD1 | TRBV12-3/TRBV12-4 | CASRDRAEGGYTF
NA | TRBV25-1 | CASTGIRTDTQYF
TRBD1 | TRBV12-3/TRBV12-4 | CASSFGQGAGNEQFF
NA | TRBV10-3 | CAISAASLLGNSPLHF
NA | TRBV7-9 | CASSLGHVRDYGYTF
NA | TRBV6-4 | CASSLSSLSDVTWPPVNF
NA | TRBV19 | CASSHREADTQYF
NA | TRBV19 | CASNNQPQHF
NA | TRBV29-1 | CSVVVGATYEQYF
NA | TRBV7-9 | CASSLGGPGSTDTQYF
NA | TRBV28 | CASFPGELSSNQPQHF
NA | TRBV5-4 | CASSSGSTYNEQFF
NA | TRBV28 | CASIQVGYGYTF
TRBD1 | TRBV20-1 | CSGQGDYEQYF
TRBD2 | TRBV28 | CASSVTSGGLGANEQFF
TRBD1 | TRBV27 | CASSPQTGGFSVAFF
NA | TRBV5-1 | CASSLEWGTEAFF
NA | TRBV5-1 | CASSWTNSYEQYF
NA | TRBV3-1 | CASSQGTERDIQYF
NA | TRBV11-1 | CASPPDGAPLHF
TRBD2 | TRBV15 | CATGIAGETGELFF
NA | TRBV25-1 | CASSAQGSYYGYTF
TRBD1 | TRBV4-1 | CASSQVQGKNTEAFF
TRBD2 | TRBV10-2 | CASRASGSRTDTQYF
NA | TRBV28 | CASSSLFRALTPTGELFF
NA | TRBV25-1 | CASSEGGLYNSPLHF
NA | TRBV5-1 | CASSLASSYEQYF
NA | TRBV4-3 | CASSQDRVVEAFF
NA | TRBV15 | CATSREGVGYTF
TRBD1 | TRBV6-6 | CASSQPTRGLDYGYTF
NA | TRBV4-1 | CASSRGLETEAFF
TRBD2 | TRBV18 | CASSPPGGDYEQYF
NA | TRBV4-1 | CASSQPDSQPQHF
TRBD1 | TRBV6-5 | CATGQSTGELFF
NA | TRBV15 | CATSRERGPGNEQFF
NA | TRBV20-1 | CSAPDSSWGETESSAMSSYNEQFF
TRBD2 | TRBV6-6 | CASSRGTSDPYRRTDTQYF
NA | TRBV5-1 | CASSLTRGPPAQYF
TRBD2 | TRBV4-3 | CASSHDTAGDASSTDTQYF
NA | TRBV21-1 | CASSKAPTSGRSQETQYF